The clone carrying this T cell receptor (beta chain) was detected once. Each donor was a Caucasian adult residing in Nashville, Tennessee. Trimming shortened V by 1 base and J by 0 bases, and 10 bases separated the two germline ends. Germline lookup yields CDR1 SEHNR and CDR2 FQNEAQ (reference sequence). This CDR3 is 15 amino acids long. Profiled with immunoSEQ multiplex PCR; TCRdb holds only in-frame clones, not every one. The data contain millions of clones, roughly 92% of them singletons. This sample stems from a study of shared clonotypes between healthy human individuals. Looking at the study overall: Researchers assigned three CD4 naive, three CD4 memory, two CD8 naive and one CD8 memory plate to each donor.

Input material: naive CD4+ T cells sorted from blood. Subset specified: CD45RA+ positively selected. The chain recombines TRBV7-9 with TRBJ2-7; D not resolved. This sequence originates from a man aged 18 to 29 in good health. The CDR3 sequence is CASSLEWAVSYEQYF. The CDR3 nucleotides are TGTGCCAGCAGCTTAGAGTGGGCAGTCTCCTACGAGCAGTACTTC.